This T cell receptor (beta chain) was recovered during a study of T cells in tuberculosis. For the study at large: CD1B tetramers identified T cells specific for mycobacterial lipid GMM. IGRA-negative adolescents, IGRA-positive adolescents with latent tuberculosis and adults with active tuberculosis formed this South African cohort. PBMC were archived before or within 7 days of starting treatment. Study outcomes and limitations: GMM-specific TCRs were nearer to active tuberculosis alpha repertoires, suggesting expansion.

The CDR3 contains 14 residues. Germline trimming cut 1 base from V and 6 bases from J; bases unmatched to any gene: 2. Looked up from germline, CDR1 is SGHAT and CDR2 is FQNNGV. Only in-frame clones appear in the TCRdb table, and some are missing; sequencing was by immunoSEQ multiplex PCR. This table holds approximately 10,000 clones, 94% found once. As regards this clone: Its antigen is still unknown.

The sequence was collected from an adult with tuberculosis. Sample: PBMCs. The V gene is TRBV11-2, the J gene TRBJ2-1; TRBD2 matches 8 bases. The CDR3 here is CASSLGGGPNEQFF. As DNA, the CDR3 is TGTGCCAGCAGCTTAGGCGGGGGGCCCAATGAGCAGTTCTTC.